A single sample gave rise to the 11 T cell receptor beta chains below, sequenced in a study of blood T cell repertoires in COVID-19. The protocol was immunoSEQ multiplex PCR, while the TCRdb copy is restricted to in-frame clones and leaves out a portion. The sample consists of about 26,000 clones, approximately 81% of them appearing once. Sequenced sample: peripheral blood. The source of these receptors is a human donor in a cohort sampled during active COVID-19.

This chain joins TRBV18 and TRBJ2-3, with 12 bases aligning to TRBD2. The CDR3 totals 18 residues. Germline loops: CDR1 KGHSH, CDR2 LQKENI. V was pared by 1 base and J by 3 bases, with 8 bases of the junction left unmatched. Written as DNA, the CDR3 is TGTGCCAGCTCACCACTCCCTAGCGGGAGGGCCAAGACAGATACGCAGTATTTT. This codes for CASSPLPSGRAKTDTQYF.

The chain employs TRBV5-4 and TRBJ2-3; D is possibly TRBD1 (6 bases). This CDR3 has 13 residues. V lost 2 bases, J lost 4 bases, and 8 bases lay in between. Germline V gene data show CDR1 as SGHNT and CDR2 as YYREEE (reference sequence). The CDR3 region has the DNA TGTGCCAGCAGCTTAGGGGGAGCAGATACGCAGTATTTT. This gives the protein CASSLGGADTQYF.

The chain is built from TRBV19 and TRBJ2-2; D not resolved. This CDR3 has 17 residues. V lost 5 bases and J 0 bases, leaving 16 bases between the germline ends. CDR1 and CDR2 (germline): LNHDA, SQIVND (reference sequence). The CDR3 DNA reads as TGTGCCAGTAGTCCCAAAAGCTATTTTTCGAACACCGGGGAGCTGTTTTTT. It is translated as CASSPKSYFSNTGELFF.

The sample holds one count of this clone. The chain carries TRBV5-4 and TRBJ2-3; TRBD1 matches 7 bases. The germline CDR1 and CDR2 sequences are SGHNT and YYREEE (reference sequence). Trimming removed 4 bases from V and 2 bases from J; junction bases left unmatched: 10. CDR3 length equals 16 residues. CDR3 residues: CASSLNRGLDTDTQYF. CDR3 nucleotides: TGTGCCAGCAGCCTGAACAGGGGATTGGACACAGATACGCAGTATTTT.

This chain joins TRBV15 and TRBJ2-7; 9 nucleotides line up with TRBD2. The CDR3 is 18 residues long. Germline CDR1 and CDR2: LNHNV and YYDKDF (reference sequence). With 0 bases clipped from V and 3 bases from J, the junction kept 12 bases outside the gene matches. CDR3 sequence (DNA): TGTGCCACCAGCAGAGATCGAGGCCGACTAGCGGCAAACTACGAGCAGTACTTC. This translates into CATSRDRGRLAANYEQYF. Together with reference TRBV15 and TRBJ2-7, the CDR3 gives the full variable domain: DAMVIQNPRYQVTQFGKPVTLSCSQTLNHNVMYWYQQKSSQAPKLLFHYYDKDFNNEADTPDNFQSRRPNTSFCFLDIRSPGLGDTAMYLCATSRDRGRLAANYEQYFGPGTRLTVT.

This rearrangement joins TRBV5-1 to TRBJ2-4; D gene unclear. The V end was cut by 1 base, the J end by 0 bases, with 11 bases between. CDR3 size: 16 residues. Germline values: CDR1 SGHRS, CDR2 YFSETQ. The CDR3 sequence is CASSLQQSLAKNIQYF. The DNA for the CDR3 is TGCGCCAGCAGCTTGCAACAGAGTCTAGCCAAAAACATTCAGTACTTC. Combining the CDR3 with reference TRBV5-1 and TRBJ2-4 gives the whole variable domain KAGVTQTPRYLIKTRGQQVTLSCSPISGHRSVSWYQQTPGQGLQFLFEYFSETQRNKGNFPGRFSGRQFSNSRSEMNVSTLELGDSALYLCASSLQQSLAKNIQYFGAGTRLSVL.

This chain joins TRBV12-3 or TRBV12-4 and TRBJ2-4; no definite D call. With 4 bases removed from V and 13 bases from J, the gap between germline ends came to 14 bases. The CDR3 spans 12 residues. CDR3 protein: CASSWATHSQYF. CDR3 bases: TGTGCCAGCAGTTGGGCCACGCACTCCCAGTACTTC.

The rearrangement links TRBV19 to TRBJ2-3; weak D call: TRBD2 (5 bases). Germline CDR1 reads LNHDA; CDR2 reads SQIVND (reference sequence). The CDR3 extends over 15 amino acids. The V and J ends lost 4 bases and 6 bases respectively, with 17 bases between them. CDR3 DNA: TGTGCCAGTAGTAGTTACTCCAACCGCGGGGATACGCAGTATTTT. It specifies CASSSYSNRGDTQYF.

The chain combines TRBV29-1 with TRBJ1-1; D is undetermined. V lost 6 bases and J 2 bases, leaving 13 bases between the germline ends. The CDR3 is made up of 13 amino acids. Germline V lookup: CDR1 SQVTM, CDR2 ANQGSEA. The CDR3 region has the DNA TGCAGCGTAAAACTGCGGCAAAACACTGAAGCTTTCTTT. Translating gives CSVKLRQNTEAFF. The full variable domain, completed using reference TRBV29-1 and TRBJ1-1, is SAVISQKPSRDICQRGTSLTIQCQVDSQVTMMFWYRQQPGQSLTLIATANQGSEATYESGFVIDKFPISRPNLTFSTLTVSNMSPEDSSIYLCSVKLRQNTEAFFGQGTRLTVV.

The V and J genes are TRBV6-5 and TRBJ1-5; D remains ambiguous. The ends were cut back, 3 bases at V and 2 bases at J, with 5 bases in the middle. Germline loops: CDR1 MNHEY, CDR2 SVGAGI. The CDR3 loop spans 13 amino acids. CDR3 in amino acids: CASSYTGNQPQHF. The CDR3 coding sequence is TGTGCCAGCAGTTATACAGGCAATCAGCCCCAGCATTTT.

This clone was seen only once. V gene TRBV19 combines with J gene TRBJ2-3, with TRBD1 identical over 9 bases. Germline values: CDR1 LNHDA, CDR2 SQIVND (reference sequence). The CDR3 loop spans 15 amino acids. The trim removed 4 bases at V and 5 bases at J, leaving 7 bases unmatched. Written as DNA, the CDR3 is TGTGCCAGTAGTACATCGGACAGGGGAGGAGATACGCAGTATTTT. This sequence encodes CASSTSDRGGDTQYF.